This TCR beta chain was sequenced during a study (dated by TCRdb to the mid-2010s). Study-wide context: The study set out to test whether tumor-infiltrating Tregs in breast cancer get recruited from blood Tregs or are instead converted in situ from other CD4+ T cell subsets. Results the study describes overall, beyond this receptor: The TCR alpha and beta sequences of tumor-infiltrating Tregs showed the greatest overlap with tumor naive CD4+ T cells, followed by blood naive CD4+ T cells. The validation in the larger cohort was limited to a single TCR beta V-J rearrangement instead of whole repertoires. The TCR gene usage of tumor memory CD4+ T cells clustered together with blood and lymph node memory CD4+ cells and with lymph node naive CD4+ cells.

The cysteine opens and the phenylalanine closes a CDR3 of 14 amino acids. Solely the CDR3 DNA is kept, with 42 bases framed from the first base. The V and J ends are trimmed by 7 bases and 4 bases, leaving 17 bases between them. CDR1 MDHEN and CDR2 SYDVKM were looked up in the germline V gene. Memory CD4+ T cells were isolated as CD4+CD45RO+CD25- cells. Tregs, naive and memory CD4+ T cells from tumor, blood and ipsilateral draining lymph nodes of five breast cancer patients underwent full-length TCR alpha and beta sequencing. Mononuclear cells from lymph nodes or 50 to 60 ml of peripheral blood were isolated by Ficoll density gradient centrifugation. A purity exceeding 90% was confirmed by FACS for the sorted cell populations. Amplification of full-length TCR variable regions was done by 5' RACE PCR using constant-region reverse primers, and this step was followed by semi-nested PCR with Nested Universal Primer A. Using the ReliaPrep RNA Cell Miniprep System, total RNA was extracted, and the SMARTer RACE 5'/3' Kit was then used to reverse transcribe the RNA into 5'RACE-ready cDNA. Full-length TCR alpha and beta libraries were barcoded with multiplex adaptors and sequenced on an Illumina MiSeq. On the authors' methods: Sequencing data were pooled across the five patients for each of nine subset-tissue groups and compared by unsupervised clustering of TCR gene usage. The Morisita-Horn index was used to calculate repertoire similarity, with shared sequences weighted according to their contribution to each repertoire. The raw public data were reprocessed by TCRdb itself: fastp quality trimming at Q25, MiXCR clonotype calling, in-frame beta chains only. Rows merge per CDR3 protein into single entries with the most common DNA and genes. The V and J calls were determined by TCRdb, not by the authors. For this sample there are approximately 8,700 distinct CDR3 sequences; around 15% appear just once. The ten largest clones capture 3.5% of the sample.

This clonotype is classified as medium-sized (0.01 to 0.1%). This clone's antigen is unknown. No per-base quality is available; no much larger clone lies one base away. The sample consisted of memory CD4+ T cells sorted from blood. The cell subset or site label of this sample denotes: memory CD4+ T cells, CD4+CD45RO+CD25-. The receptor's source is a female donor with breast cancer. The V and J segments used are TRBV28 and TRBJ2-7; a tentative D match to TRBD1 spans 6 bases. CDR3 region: CASTRGLPPYEQYF. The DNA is TGTGCCAGCACCAGGGGTCTGCCCCCGTACGAGCAGTACTTC.